Listed below are T cell receptor beta chains from one sample, sequenced in a study of post-analysis software for immune sequencing data. From the PCR reads, TCRdb called clonotypes with MiXCR, one entry per CDR3 protein. The sample consists of 650,000 to 850,000 distinct CDR3 sequences, just over 45% of them appearing once. Input material: blood. Source of these receptors: a girl aged 10-17 years with multiple sclerosis. Each CDR3 is given with its conserved first and last residue. Fields, in order: J gene, V gene, D gene, CDR3 protein. D genes are given only for firm matches.

TRBJ2-7 TRBV20-1 . CSASNLLSSYEQYF
TRBJ1-4 TRBV2 . CASSDSGSPNEKLFF
TRBJ2-7 TRBV29-1 . CSVVPGSNYEQYF
TRBJ1-1 TRBV9 . CASSVALGTEAFF
TRBJ2-7 TRBV29-1 TRBD2 CSVEVGGLAVPYEQYF
TRBJ2-1 TRBV4-1 TRBD1 CASSQDRETGEFF
TRBJ2-1 TRBV6-1 TRBD2 CASSDGLAGPWEQFF
TRBJ2-5 TRBV4-3 . CASSRQPGNEQYF
TRBJ2-7 TRBV6-5 TRBD2 CASARTSSYEQYF
TRBJ2-1 TRBV7-2 . CASSLFTSEGNEQFF
TRBJ1-5 TRBV7-9 . CASSLGTSSTSDQPQHF
TRBJ2-1 TRBV12-3/TRBV12-4 TRBD2 CASGRTSGRNEQFF
TRBJ1-4 TRBV6-6 . CASSYPKRAFGEKLFF
TRBJ2-1 TRBV4-3 TRBD2 CASSQTTSGYYNEQFF
TRBJ1-5 TRBV13 . CASSSYGQPQHF
. TRBV7-8 TRBD2 CASSLKGGSLSYEQYF
TRBJ2-1 TRBV6-2/TRBV6-3 TRBD2 CASSYSFPAGGRVHNEQFF
TRBJ2-1 TRBV3-1 . CASSQEAGRNHNEQFF
TRBJ2-1 TRBV6-5 TRBD2 CASSRAGAPYNEQFF
TRBJ2-4 TRBV7-9 TRBD2 CASSEASGAKNIQYF
TRBJ2-7 TRBV28 . CASSSLWDNPYEQYF
TRBJ2-3 TRBV12-3/TRBV12-4 TRBD1 CASSRPPGQGEVLADTQYF
TRBJ2-1 TRBV29-1 TRBD2 CSVGGLAGASGEQFF
TRBJ2-1 TRBV2 . CASIEVYPGEGQFF
TRBJ2-3 TRBV29-1 . CSVGPYGDTQYF
TRBJ2-3 TRBV27 . CASSLGGPLDTQYF
TRBJ1-1 TRBV6-1 . CASSEDAENTEAFF
TRBJ2-1 TRBV20-1 TRBD2 CSARTSGSREQFF
TRBJ2-7 TRBV7-2 TRBD1 CASSLVSGQGSYEQYF
TRBJ1-1 TRBV7-9 . CASSEVVGALGTEAFF
TRBJ2-1 TRBV5-1 . CASTFGPRTYPTNEQFF
TRBJ2-7 TRBV14 TRBD2 CASSHRTSGSHEQYF
TRBJ2-5 TRBV7-9 . CASSFRSSEGETQYF
TRBJ2-4 TRBV20-1 TRBD2 CSAAGLAGAGEQYF
TRBJ1-2 TRBV29-1 . CSVGTSNYGYTF
TRBJ2-5 TRBV7-9 . CASSLVIRLVGKQETQYF
TRBJ2-7 TRBV9 . CASSVAVGGYEQYF
TRBJ2-5 TRBV5-1 TRBD2 CASSTGDYGQGTQYF
TRBJ1-1 TRBV9 . CASSVDWGRDTEAFF
TRBJ2-2 TRBV5-1 . CASSFRTAAGELFF
TRBJ2-1 TRBV7-9 . CASSSGTPWGNEQFF
TRBJ2-3 TRBV6-6 TRBD2 CASSYGEGGPTDTQYF
TRBJ1-1 TRBV10-3 . CAISGGTTGTEAFF
TRBJ1-2 TRBV5-6 . CASSYGAGVDYGYTF
TRBJ2-5 TRBV6-5 . CASSYGQKYDQYF
TRBJ2-7 TRBV20-1 . CSARAAGRQYEQYF
TRBJ2-7 TRBV7-9 . CASSPRIGTYEQYF
TRBJ1-5 TRBV3-1 . CASSQAPDPDQPQHF
TRBJ2-3 TRBV20-1 . CSASIGSSSTDTQYF
TRBJ2-5 TRBV13 . CASSQTGLQETQYF